This T cell receptor (beta chain) is from a study of cytomegalovirus exposure and HLA in healthy donors. Study summary: The 120 validation repertoires, a later analysis reported, used the same platform as the 550 to 700 repertoires from the first cohort. Study findings and constraints: Overall, roughly 160 TCR beta chains were annotated as cytomegalovirus-associated.

Trimming removed 3 bases from V and 5 bases from J, with 6 bases in between. The CDR3 is made up of 11 amino acids. Germline CDR1 SGHRS, CDR2 YFSETQ. As for this clone: What it recognizes is unknown.

The assay was immunoSEQ multiplex PCR, and TCRdb's table has in-frame clones only and misses some. The table has 200,000 to 250,000 clones, 83% seen once. The chain has TRBV5-1 and TRBJ2-7, with D hard to call. The sequenced material came from PBMCs. The TCR originated in a young woman in good health and CMV-seronegative. The CDR3 DNA is TGCGCCAGCAGCTCGCAAGACGAGCAGTACTTC. This encodes CASSSQDEQYF.